One and the same sample provided the 32 T cell receptor beta chains below, sequenced in a study of beta chain features in type 1 diabetes. As every portion of the isolated RNA was reverse transcribed, the sequencing read expressed TCRB transcripts. Libraries were prepared by immunoSEQ multiplex PCR; TCRdb keeps only in-frame clonotypes and omits some of them. The sample has 250,000 to 350,000 clones, around 15% seen once. Sequencing used central memory CD4+ T cells from blood. These receptors were obtained from a man aged 25 to 40 in good health.

This clone was seen only a few times. The chain has TRBV18 and TRBJ1-4; TRBD1 is a possible D gene (6 bases). Trimming took 4 bases from V and 0 from J, leaving 12 bases between them. The CDR3 runs to 16 residues. In germline, CDR1 is KGHSH, CDR2 LQKENI. In nucleotides, the CDR3 is TGTGCCAGCTCACTGATACAGGGAGCAACTAATGAAAAACTGTTTTTT. Its translation is CASSLIQGATNEKLFF.

This clone was observed a few times. The chain couples TRBV6-5 to TRBJ2-5, with TRBD2 matching 9 bases. This CDR3 spans 14 amino acids. V gave up 7 bases and J gave up 3 bases; unmatched junction bases: 6. CDR1 is MNHEY and CDR2 is SVGAGI in the germline V gene. The CDR3 reads CASTLLAGKETQYF. In DNA, the CDR3 is TGTGCCAGCACACTACTAGCGGGCAAAGAGACCCAGTACTTC.

This clone was counted ten times or more. This chain connects TRBV19 to TRBJ2-5; D uncertain. Germline CDR1 LNHDA, CDR2 SQIVND (reference sequence). This CDR3 is 13 amino acids long. Deletions cut 6 bases from V and 2 bases from J, with 10 bases between. CDR3 loop: CASSPRMQETQYF. CDR3 in DNA: TGTGCCAGTAGCCCCCGCATGCAAGAGACCCAGTACTTC. The variable domain in full, completed from reference TRBV19 and TRBJ2-5, reads DGGITQSPKYLFRKEGQNVTLSCEQNLNHDAMYWYRQDPGQGLRLIYYSQIVNDFQKGDIAEGYSVSREKKESFPLTVTSAQKNPTAFYLCASSPRMQETQYFGPGTRLLVL.

In the case of this clone: The same CDR3 also results from other DNA sequences found in this sample. The chain couples TRBV19 to TRBJ1-5; D call uncertain. Germline V lookup: CDR1 LNHDA, CDR2 SQIVND (reference sequence). This CDR3 spans 14 amino acids. Trimming pared 3 bases from V and 0 bases from J, leaving 6 bases between. CDR3 nucleotide sequence: TGTGCCAGTAGTATTGCCAGTAGCAATCAGCCCCAGCATTTT. Its translation is CASSIASSNQPQHF.

V and J are TRBV29-1 and TRBJ1-6; perhaps TRBD1 as D (6 bases). Germline values: CDR1 SQVTM, CDR2 ANQGSEA. Trimming left V 4 bases short and J 8 bases short, with 12 bases between. CDR3 length equals 13 residues. In DNA, the CDR3 is TGCAGCGTTGCACAGGGAGGGGATTCACCCCTCCACTTT. Translating it yields CSVAQGGDSPLHF.

The table lists this clone with a few counts. The chain has TRBV30 and TRBJ2-1, with 8 bases identical to TRBD2. Germline assignment: CDR1 GTSNPN and CDR2 SVGIG (reference sequence). The CDR3 has 15 residues. V was clipped by 2 bases and J by 7 bases; unmatched bases: 10. The CDR3 sequence is CAWSLTAGVINEQFF. The CDR3 DNA follows: TGTGCCTGGAGTTTAACAGCGGGAGTCATAAATGAGCAGTTCTTC. The full variable domain, in which reference TRBV30 and TRBJ2-1 provide the parts outside the CDR3, is SQTIHQWPATLVQPVGSPLSLECTVEGTSNPNLYWYRQAAGRGLQLLFYSVGIGQISSEVPQNLSASRPQDRQFILSSKKLLLSDSGFYLCAWSLTAGVINEQFFGPGTRLTVL.

The chain carries TRBV6-5 and TRBJ1-2, with D possibly being TRBD1 (6 bases). The CDR3 is 13 residues long. The V end lost 7 bases, the J end lost 4 bases, and 13 bases lay between the germline ends. Looked up from germline, CDR1 is MNHEY and CDR2 is SVGAGI. CDR3 sequence (DNA): TGTGCCAGCACCCCCGGGACACCCTATGGCTACACCTTC. It codes for CASTPGTPYGYTF.

This clone was observed many times. The chain joins TRBV5-5 to TRBJ2-7; TRBD1 aligns across 8 bases. After removal of 3 bases from V and 7 bases from J, the junction contained 15 bases not matched to a gene. The germline V gene encodes CDR1 SGHKS and CDR2 YYEKEE (reference sequence). There are 16 residues in the CDR3. CDR3 residues: CASSSMGYSDREEQYF. DNA for the CDR3: TGTGCCAGCAGCTCAATGGGATACTCGGACAGGGAAGAGCAGTACTTC.

This clone was observed a handful of times. This sequence joins TRBV6-1 and TRBJ1-2; D unclear. The CDR3 is made up of 18 amino acids. Trimming pared 3 bases from V and 0 bases from J, leaving 20 bases between. Germline assignment: CDR1 MNHNS and CDR2 SASEGT. CDR3 sequence reads: CASSDYLLAAAPNYGYTF. For the CDR3, the DNA is TGTGCCAGCAGTGATTATTTGTTGGCGGCAGCTCCTAACTATGGCTACACCTTC.

The table lists this clone with a few counts. The chain employs TRBV28 and TRBJ1-1; D not resolved. Trimming took off 3 bases at V and 4 bases at J, with 15 bases between the two ends. Germline V CDR1 and CDR2: MDHEN, SYDVKM. The CDR3 consists of 15 residues. The CDR3 region is CASSFRTLRVTEAFF. The CDR3 DNA reads as TGTGCCAGCAGTTTTCGGACCTTGAGGGTCACTGAAGCTTTCTTT.

The chain carries TRBV25-1 and TRBJ1-2, with D hard to call. Trimming cost V 3 bases and J 4 bases, with 9 bases left between them. CDR1 and CDR2 from the germline V gene are MGHDK and SYGVNS. The CDR3 is 13 residues long. The DNA for the CDR3 is TGTGCCAGCAGTGACGTCACCTCCTATGGCTACACCTTC. Its translation is CASSDVTSYGYTF.

This clone was observed a handful of times. A read error may account for a junction end that differs from germline. The rearrangement joins TRBV7-2 to TRBJ2-5, with 11 bases identical to TRBD2. This CDR3 has 16 residues. Germline-derived CDR1 and CDR2 are SGHTA and FQGNSA. Here the CDR3 DNA reads TGTGCTAGCAGCTCGACTAGCGGGGACCACCAAGAGACCCAGTACTTC. Its protein product is CASSSTSGDHQETQYF.

About this clone itself: With a much larger clone just one base away, this may be a read error. J is TRBJ2-2 and V is TRBV6-6; no clear D. The CDR3 contains 12 residues. Germline CDR1 is MNHNY and CDR2 is SVGAGI (reference sequence). V shed 6 bases and J shed 2 bases, with 4 bases lying between them. CDR3 in DNA: TGTGCCAGCAGGGGAAACACCGGGGAGCTGTTTTTT. Translation gives CASRGNTGELFF.

The chain joins TRBV11-2 to TRBJ2-1, with 8 positions matching TRBD2. Germline CDR1 and CDR2: SGHAT and FQNNGV. The CDR3 is 17 residues long. V lost 1 base and J lost 6; bases outside the gene matches: 11. The CDR3 DNA follows: TGTGCCAGCAGCTTAGGGCGGGGGGCCCGTCGGGGCAATGAGCAGTTCTTC. Amino acids: CASSLGRGARRGNEQFF.

This chain connects TRBV19 to TRBJ2-2, with a tentative D call TRBD2 (5 bases). Germline V gene sequence: CDR1 LNHDA, CDR2 SQIVND (reference sequence). The V end was cut by 3 bases, the J end by 3 bases, with 14 bases between. The CDR3 length is 16 residues. The CDR3 is CASSIRRGSHTGELFF. The CDR3, as DNA: TGTGCCAGTAGTATTAGACGGGGTTCGCACACCGGGGAGCTGTTTTTT.

The sample holds many counts of this clone. This rearrangement joins TRBV10-2 to TRBJ1-1; D possibly corresponds to TRBD1 (5 bases). Trimming pared 7 bases from V and 3 bases from J, leaving 12 bases between. The V gene's germline CDR1 is WSHSY and CDR2 SAAADI. The CDR3 extends over 13 amino acids. CDR3 DNA: TGCGCCAGCATTCCAGGGTCGGACACTGAAGCTTTCTTT. Amino acids: CASIPGSDTEAFF.

This clone was observed a few times. The V call is TRBV10-2, the J call TRBJ2-2; D call uncertain. Germline CDR1 WSHSY, CDR2 SAAADI. The CDR3 spans 15 residues. Trimming took off 2 bases at V and 2 bases at J, with 9 bases between the two ends. CDR3 in amino acids: CASSETRLNTGELFF. CDR3 in DNA: TGCGCCAGCAGTGAGACCCGATTAAACACCGGGGAGCTGTTTTTT.

This clone was seen a handful of times. Sequence at one end of the junction differs from germline and may be a read error. The chain links TRBV6-5 to TRBJ2-5; D tentatively fits TRBD1 or TRBD2 (5 bases each). CDR3 length: 14 residues. The germline CDR1 and CDR2 sequences are MNHEY and SVGAGI. CDR3 in amino acids: CAISGAGSPETQYF. The DNA for the CDR3 is TGTGCCATCAGTGGGGCAGGGAGCCCAGAGACCCAGTACTTC.

V is TRBV13 and J is TRBJ2-5; no clear D gene. CDR1 is PRHDT and CDR2 is FYEKMQ in the germline V gene (reference sequence). There are 12 residues in the CDR3. Between the trimmed V and J ends, which lost 0 bases and 5 bases, there was a span of 4 bases. CDR3 in amino acids: CASSLGVETQYF. CDR3 in DNA: TGTGCCAGCAGCTTAGGCGTTGAGACCCAGTACTTC.

This chain uses TRBV30 with TRBJ2-1; D possibly corresponds to TRBD2 (6 bases). The V and J ends lost 2 bases and 13 bases respectively, with 12 bases between them. The CDR3 covers 11 residues. Per germline, CDR1 GTSNPN and CDR2 SVGIG (reference sequence). CDR3 sequence: CAWSPLALQFF. The DNA for the CDR3 is TGTGCCTGGAGTCCCCTAGCGCTACAGTTCTTC.

V and J are TRBV2 and TRBJ2-4, with TRBD1 matching 7 bases. Germline CDR1 and CDR2: SNHLY and FYNNEI. V lost 7 bases to trimming and J lost 9 bases; unmatched junction nucleotides: 12. The CDR3 runs to 14 residues. The DNA of the CDR3 is TGTGCCAGCACCCCCTCCCGGCAGGGGGTCATTCAGTACTTC. Translating gives CASTPSRQGVIQYF.

The V call is TRBV2, the J call TRBJ1-1; the D gene is possibly TRBD1 (5 bases). V gave up 6 bases and J gave up 1 base, with 12 bases separating them. The CDR3 contains 14 residues. Germline assignment: CDR1 SNHLY and CDR2 FYNNEI. This CDR3 reads CASRGVQGNTEAFF. In DNA form, the CDR3 reads TGTGCCAGCAGGGGTGTTCAGGGGAACACTGAAGCTTTCTTT.

The V gene is TRBV11-3, the J gene TRBJ2-3; TRBD2 might be the D (6 bases). V was pared by 3 bases and J by 9 bases, with 7 bases between. Germline V gene data show CDR1 as SGHNT and CDR2 as YENEEA. The CDR3 extends over 11 amino acids. The CDR3 reads CASSLGLTQYF. CDR3 in DNA: TGTGCCAGCAGCTTGGGACTCACGCAGTATTTT.

The V and J genes are TRBV6-6 and TRBJ1-2, with D perhaps TRBD1 (5 bases). Germline V gene lookup returns CDR1 MNHNY and CDR2 SVGAGI (reference sequence). Trimming pared 7 bases from V and 8 bases from J, leaving 14 bases between. This CDR3 spans 12 amino acids. CDR3 sequence reads: CASMWQGRGYTF. The CDR3 DNA is TGTGCCAGCATGTGGCAGGGACGGGGCTACACCTTC.

This clone was seen a few times. The V gene is TRBV5-1, the J gene TRBJ2-7, with D unresolved. V dropped 0 bases and J dropped 0 bases, with 10 bases sitting between them. The germline V gene has CDR1 SGHRS and CDR2 YFSETQ. The CDR3 length is 15 residues. The CDR3 spells CASSLGLAPSYEQYF. CDR3 DNA: TGCGCCAGCAGCTTGGGTCTCGCTCCCTCCTACGAGCAGTACTTC.

The chain combines TRBV5-1 with TRBJ1-3; D is uncertain. From germline, CDR1 is SGHRS and CDR2 YFSETQ. V was clipped by 7 bases and J by 1 base, with 0 bases between them. The length of the CDR3 is 10 residues. The CDR3: CASSGNTIYF. The CDR3 DNA follows: TGCGCCAGCTCTGGAAACACCATATATTTT.

The chain is built from TRBV5-4 and TRBJ2-7; TRBD2 matches 8 bases. CDR3 length equals 14 residues. The V segment lost 4 bases and the J segment 4 bases; nucleotides outside the gene matches: 7. Germline V gene lookup returns CDR1 SGHNT and CDR2 YYREEE (reference sequence). The CDR3 reads CASSQSGGAYEQYF. The CDR3 DNA sequence: TGTGCCAGCAGCCAGAGCGGGGGAGCTTACGAGCAGTACTTC.

This chain uses TRBV4-3 with TRBJ2-1; maybe TRBD2 (6 bases). The V and J ends lost 1 base and 0 bases respectively, with 10 bases between them. The germline V gene encodes CDR1 LGHNA and CDR2 YSLEER. The CDR3 sequence is 16 residues long. The CDR3 region is CASSQVDGGSYNEQFF. In nucleotides, the CDR3 is TGCGCCAGCAGCCAAGTCGACGGGGGCTCCTACAATGAGCAGTTCTTC.

There are a few counts of this clone. The chain recombines TRBV27 with TRBJ2-1, with TRBD2 identical over 7 bases. The V gene end was trimmed by 8 bases and the J gene end by 6 bases; junction bases not matched to a gene: 10. The length of the CDR3 is 14 residues. Germline-derived CDR1 and CDR2 are MNHEY and SMNVEV (reference sequence). The CDR3 DNA sequence: TGTGCCAGCTCGCCGGGAGGCAAGGGCAATGAGCAGTTCTTC. It codes for CASSPGGKGNEQFF.

V usage is TRBV6-5 and J usage is TRBJ1-1; D is possibly TRBD1 (6 bases). V was shortened by 5 bases and J by 6 bases, with 16 bases between the two germline ends. The CDR3 runs 14 residues. Germline V gene sequence: CDR1 MNHEY, CDR2 SVGAGI. The chain's CDR3 is CASSGGTKMSEAFF. The CDR3 DNA sequence: TGTGCCAGCAGTGGTGGGACAAAAATGTCTGAAGCTTTCTTT.

This clone was seen ten or more times. This specimen includes other DNA sequences encoding the same CDR3. This chain's CDR3 is CAWRAYNEQFF. The CDR3, as DNA: TGTGCCTGGAGGGCCTACAATGAGCAGTTCTTC. The J gene is TRBJ2-1, the V gene TRBV30; D is undetermined. The CDR3 covers 11 residues. V was clipped by 3 bases and J by 2 bases, with 2 bases between them. Germline CDR1 is GTSNPN and CDR2 is SVGIG (reference sequence).

A few counts support this clone. This chain joins TRBV7-2 and TRBJ2-3; weak D call: TRBD1 (6 bases). V was shortened by 3 bases and J by 9 bases, with 22 bases between the two germline ends. This CDR3 comprises 16 residues. In germline, CDR1 is SGHTA, CDR2 FQGNSA. The CDR3 here is CASSFSATEGRGTQYF. Here the CDR3 DNA reads TGTGCCAGCAGCTTTTCCGCGACAGAGGGAAGGGGGACGCAGTATTTT.